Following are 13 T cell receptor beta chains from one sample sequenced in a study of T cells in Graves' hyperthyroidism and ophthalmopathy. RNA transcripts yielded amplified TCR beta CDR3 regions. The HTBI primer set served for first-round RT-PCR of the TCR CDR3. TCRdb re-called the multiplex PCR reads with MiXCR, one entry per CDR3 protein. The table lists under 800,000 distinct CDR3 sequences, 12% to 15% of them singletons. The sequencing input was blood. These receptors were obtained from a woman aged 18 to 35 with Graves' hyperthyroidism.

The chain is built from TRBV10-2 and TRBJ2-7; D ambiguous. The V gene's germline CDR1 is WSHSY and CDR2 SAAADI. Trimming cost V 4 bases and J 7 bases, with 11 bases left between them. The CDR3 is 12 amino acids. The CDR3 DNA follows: TGCGCCAGCAGTGCTTCATTGGGGGAGCAGTACTTC. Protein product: CASSASLGEQYF.

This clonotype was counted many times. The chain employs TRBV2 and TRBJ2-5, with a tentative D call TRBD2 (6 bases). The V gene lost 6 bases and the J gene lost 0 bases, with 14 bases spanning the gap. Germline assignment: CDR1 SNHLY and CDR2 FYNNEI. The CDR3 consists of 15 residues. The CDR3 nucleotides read TGTGCCAGCAGCCGCGAAAAGCGGGACCAAGAGACCCAGTACTTC. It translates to CASSREKRDQETQYF.

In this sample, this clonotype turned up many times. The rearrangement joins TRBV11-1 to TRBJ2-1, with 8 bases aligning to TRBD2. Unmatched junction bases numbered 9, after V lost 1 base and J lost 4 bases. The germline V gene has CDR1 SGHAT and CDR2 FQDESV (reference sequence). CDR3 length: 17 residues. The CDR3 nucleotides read TGTGCCAGCAGCTTAGAGGGGCCAGCGGGAGTTTACAATGAGCAGTTCTTC. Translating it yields CASSLEGPAGVYNEQFF.

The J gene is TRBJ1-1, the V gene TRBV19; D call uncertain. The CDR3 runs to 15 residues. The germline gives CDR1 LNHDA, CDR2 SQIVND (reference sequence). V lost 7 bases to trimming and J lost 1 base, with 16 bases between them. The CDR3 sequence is CASTPGPGRNTEAFF. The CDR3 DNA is TGTGCCAGTACCCCTGGGCCGGGCCGGAACACTGAAGCTTTCTTT.

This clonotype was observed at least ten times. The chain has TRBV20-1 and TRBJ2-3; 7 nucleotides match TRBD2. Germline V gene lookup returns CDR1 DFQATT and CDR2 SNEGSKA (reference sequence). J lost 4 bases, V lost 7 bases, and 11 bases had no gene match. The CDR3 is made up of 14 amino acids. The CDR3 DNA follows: TGCAGTGGGAGCGGGATCTCCCTGGCAGATACGCAGTATTTT. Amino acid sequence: CSGSGISLADTQYF.

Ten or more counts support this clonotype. The CDR3 loop reads CASSLYRSGGTQYF. The CDR3 DNA is TGTGCCAGCAGTTTATACAGATCGGGAGGTACGCAGTATTTT. J is TRBJ2-3 and V is TRBV28, with TRBD2 identical over 7 bases. Germline loops: CDR1 MDHEN, CDR2 SYDVKM. With V trimmed by 1 base and J by 8 bases, 6 bases remained unmatched. CDR3 length equals 14 residues.

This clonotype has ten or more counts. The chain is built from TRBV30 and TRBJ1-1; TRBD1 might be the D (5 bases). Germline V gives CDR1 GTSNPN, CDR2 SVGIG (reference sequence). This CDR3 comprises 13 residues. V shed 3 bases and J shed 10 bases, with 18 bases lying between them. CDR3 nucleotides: TGTGCCTGGAGGTCAGACAGCGCCCAGGGAGCTTTCTTT. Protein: CAWRSDSAQGAFF.

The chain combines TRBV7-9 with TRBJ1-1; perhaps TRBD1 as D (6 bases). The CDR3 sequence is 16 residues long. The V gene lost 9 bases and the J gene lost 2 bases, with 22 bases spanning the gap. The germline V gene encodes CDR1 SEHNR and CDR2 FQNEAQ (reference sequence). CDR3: CASLKDVDRVNTEAFF. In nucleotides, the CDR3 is TGTGCCAGTCTGAAGGACGTGGACAGAGTAAACACTGAAGCTTTCTTT.

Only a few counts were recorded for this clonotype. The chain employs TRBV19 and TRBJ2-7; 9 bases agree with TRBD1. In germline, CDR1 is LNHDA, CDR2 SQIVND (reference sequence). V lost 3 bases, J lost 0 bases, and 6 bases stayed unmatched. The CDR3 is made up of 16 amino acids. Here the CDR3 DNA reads TGTGCCAGTAGTATTTCGACGGGACAGGGCTCCTACGAGCAGTACTTC. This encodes CASSISTGQGSYEQYF.

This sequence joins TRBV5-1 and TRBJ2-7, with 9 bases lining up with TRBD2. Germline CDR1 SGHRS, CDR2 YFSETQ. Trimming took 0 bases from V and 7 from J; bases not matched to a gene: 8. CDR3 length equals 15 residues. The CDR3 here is CASSLVAGADGEQYF. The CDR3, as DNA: TGCGCCAGCAGCTTGGTAGCGGGAGCGGATGGAGAGCAGTACTTC. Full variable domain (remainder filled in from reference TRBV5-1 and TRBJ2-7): KAGVTQTPRYLIKTRGQQVTLSCSPISGHRSVSWYQQTPGQGLQFLFEYFSETQRNKGNFPGRFSGRQFSNSRSEMNVSTLELGDSALYLCASSLVAGADGEQYFGPGTRLTVT.

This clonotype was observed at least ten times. The CDR3 DNA reads TGTGCCAGCAGAAAAATCTCCCGGGACGTGAACTACGAGCAGTACTTC. As protein: CASRKISRDVNYEQYF. The chain combines TRBV2 with TRBJ2-7, with D tentatively TRBD1 or TRBD2 (5 bases each). Germline assignment: CDR1 SNHLY and CDR2 FYNNEI. V lost 6 bases to trimming and J lost 3 bases, with 21 bases between them. CDR3 length equals 16 residues. The full variable domain, with the rest looked up from reference TRBV2 and TRBJ2-7, is EPEVTQTPSHQVTQMGQEVILRCVPISNHLYFYWYRQILGQKVEFLVSFYNNEISEKSEIFDDQFSVERPDGSNFTLKIRSTKLEDSAMYFCASRKISRDVNYEQYFGPGTRLTVT.

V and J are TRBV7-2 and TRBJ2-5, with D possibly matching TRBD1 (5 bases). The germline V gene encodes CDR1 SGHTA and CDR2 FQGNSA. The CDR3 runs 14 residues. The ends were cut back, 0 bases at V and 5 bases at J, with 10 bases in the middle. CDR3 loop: CASSLAWGAETQYF. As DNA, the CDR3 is TGTGCCAGCAGCTTAGCATGGGGCGCGGAGACCCAGTACTTC. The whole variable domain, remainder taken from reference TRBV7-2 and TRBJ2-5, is GAGVSQSPSNKVTEKGKDVELRCDPISGHTALYWYRQSLGQGLEFLIYFQGNSAPDKSGLPSDRFSAERTGGSVSTLTIQRTQQEDSAVYLCASSLAWGAETQYFGPGTRLLVL.

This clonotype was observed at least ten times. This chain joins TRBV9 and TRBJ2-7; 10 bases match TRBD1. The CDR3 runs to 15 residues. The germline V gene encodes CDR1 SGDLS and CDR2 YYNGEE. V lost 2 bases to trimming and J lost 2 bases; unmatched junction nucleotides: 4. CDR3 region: CASSVGDRGAYEQYF. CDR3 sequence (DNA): TGTGCCAGCAGCGTCGGGGACAGGGGAGCCTACGAGCAGTACTTC.